This T cell receptor beta chain was recorded in a study of shared clonotypes between healthy human individuals. Overall study findings and caveats: Generally, estimated richness proved larger in naive subsets than it did in memory subsets. Sharing across four donors was seen in roughly 5% of naive CD4 clonotypes. Few donors restricted represented genetic and exposure-history diversity.

Worth noting for this clone: The antigen remains undetermined.

Produced via immunoSEQ multiplex PCR; TCRdb's table is partial and in-frame only. This sample yields 2,100,000 or so clones, of which 90% to 97% are seen a single time; about 0.13% belongs to the top ten. Germline V gene data show CDR1 as SGHTA and CDR2 as FQGNSA. This CDR3 has 17 amino acids. The trim removed 1 base at V and 6 bases at J, leaving 10 bases unmatched. V is TRBV7-2 and J is TRBJ2-3; 10 nucleotides align to TRBD2. The TCR originated in a man between 18 and 35 years old in good health. The sequenced sample was naive CD4+ T cells sorted from blood. The sample's subset: CD45RA+ positively selected. The CDR3 reads CASSLGLLAGFSDTQYF. The DNA of the CDR3 is TGTGCCAGCAGCTTAGGGCTACTAGCGGGATTTTCGGATACGCAGTATTTT.